Sequencing of this TCR beta chain was carried out in a study of OX40 agonist ivuxolimab in advanced cancers. Between the trimmed V and J ends, which lost 0 bases and 5 bases, there was a span of 7 bases. In germline, CDR1 is MNHNY, CDR2 SVGAGI (reference sequence). CDR3 length: 13 residues. Some clones are missing from TCRdb's copy, which holds only in-frame ones; the method was immunoSEQ multiplex PCR. The data contain roughly 17,000 clones, 70% to 85% of them singletons. The material was CD4+ or CD8+ T cells sorted from blood, obtained in a trial of the OX40 agonist ivuxolimab. The receptor comes from an adult with an advanced solid tumor such as melanoma, head and neck, liver or kidney cancer. V is TRBV6-6 and J is TRBJ2-5, with D maybe TRBD2 (5 bases). The CDR3 protein is CASSYSPGETQYF. CDR3 bases: TGTGCCAGCAGTTACTCCCCGGGGGAGACCCAGTACTTC.